Shown below are 24 T cell receptor beta chains from a single sample sequenced in a study of T-cell memory formation after mild COVID-19. TCRdb redid the calling of the 5' RACE reads with MiXCR, one entry per CDR3 protein. The sample shows under 650,000 distinct CDR3 sequences, roughly 18% of them seen only once. The sequenced sample was PBMCs or a T cell subset sorted from them (not recorded which). The receptors originated from an adult woman who had mild COVID-19 (a few samples of this study predate the infection). Cell type and time point are not known.

The V call is TRBV6-5, the J call TRBJ2-5; 13 bases agree with TRBD2. With 5 bases clipped from V and 2 bases from J, the junction kept 5 bases outside the gene matches. Germline V lookup: CDR1 MNHEY, CDR2 SVGAGI. The CDR3 loop spans 16 amino acids. CDR3 sequence reads: CASSTLAGGPQETQYF. CDR3 sequence (DNA): TGTGCCAGCAGTACACTAGCGGGAGGGCCGCAAGAGACCCAGTACTTC.

The chain employs TRBV5-1 and TRBJ2-1; 14 nucleotides match TRBD2. V was pared by 2 bases and J by 9 bases, with 7 bases of the junction left unmatched. The CDR3 contains 16 residues. CDR1 is SGHRS, CDR2 YFSETQ, per germline. The CDR3 DNA is TGCGCCAGCAGCTTCCCGCTGACTAGCGGGGGGGGTGAGCAGTTCTTC. Translating it yields CASSFPLTSGGGEQFF. Filled out from reference TRBV5-1 and TRBJ2-1, the complete variable domain reads KAGVTQTPRYLIKTRGQQVTLSCSPISGHRSVSWYQQTPGQGLQFLFEYFSETQRNKGNFPGRFSGRQFSNSRSEMNVSTLELGDSALYLCASSFPLTSGGGEQFFGPGTRLTVL.

V and J are TRBV20-1 and TRBJ2-2, with 12 bases aligning to TRBD2. Germline CDR1 DFQATT, CDR2 SNEGSKA (reference sequence). Trimming cost V 5 bases and J 6 bases; bases outside gene matches: 7. The CDR3 contains 15 residues. The CDR3, as DNA: TGCAGTGCTGGGACTAGCGGGTTAGGATCCGGGGAGCTGTTTTTT. Amino acids: CSAGTSGLGSGELFF.

This clonotype was observed once. This chain uses TRBV19 with TRBJ1-5; no definite D call. CDR3 length: 14 residues. Germline CDR1 and CDR2: LNHDA and SQIVND (reference sequence). V lost 10 bases and J lost 3, with 16 bases in between. The CDR3, as DNA: TGTGCCACCCTAGGCCGGGCAGCCAATCAGCCCCAGCATTTT. Its protein is CATLGRAANQPQHF.

The gene calls are TRBV7-9 and TRBJ1-4; possible D gene TRBD1, 5 bases. The V end was cut by 7 bases, the J end by 11 bases, with 14 bases between. The length of the CDR3 is 12 residues. Germline CDR1 and CDR2: SEHNR and FQNEAQ (reference sequence). The CDR3 DNA is TGTGCCAGCACCGGCGGGGAGGGGAAACTGTTTTTT. Its protein product is CASTGGEGKLFF.

The gene calls are TRBV7-9 and TRBJ2-7; 10 positions match TRBD1. This CDR3 region has 14 residues. From germline, CDR1 is SEHNR and CDR2 FQNEAQ (reference sequence). V was clipped by 5 bases and J by 9 bases; unmatched bases: 10. The CDR3 loop is CASSPGTGVTWQYF. The CDR3 DNA is TGTGCCAGCAGCCCCGGGACAGGGGTTACATGGCAGTACTTC.

The chain links TRBV27 to TRBJ2-7; 8 nucleotides align to TRBD2. Germline V gene sequence: CDR1 MNHEY, CDR2 SMNVEV (reference sequence). V shed 0 bases and J 3 bases; nucleotides not matched to a gene: 10. The CDR3 contains 17 residues. The CDR3 is CASSLSSGGRSVYEQYF. The CDR3 nucleotides read TGTGCCAGCAGTTTATCGTCGGGAGGGAGATCTGTCTACGAGCAGTACTTC.

The V call is TRBV4-3, the J call TRBJ2-3, with a possible D match to TRBD2 (5 bases). Germline lookup yields CDR1 LGHNA and CDR2 YSLEER. The CDR3 extends over 15 amino acids. Trimming cost V 2 bases and J 0 bases, with 9 bases left between them. CDR3 in DNA: TGCGCCAGCAGCCAACTGACTATTAGCACAGATACGCAGTATTTT. Translated, it gives CASSQLTISTDTQYF.

This chain connects TRBV20-1 to TRBJ2-7, with 7 bases that match TRBD1. The CDR3 runs to 13 residues. Germline-derived CDR1 and CDR2 are DFQATT and SNEGSKA (reference sequence). With V trimmed by 6 bases and J by 4 bases, 9 bases remained unmatched. CDR3 nucleotide sequence: TGCAGTGCCAGGGACAGAACTTCATACGAGCAGTACTTC. Translation: CSARDRTSYEQYF.

The CDR3 spells CASSGLAENTQYF. The CDR3 DNA reads as TGTGCCAGCAGCGGGCTAGCGGAGAATACGCAGTATTTT. The chain is built from TRBV5-4 and TRBJ2-3, with 7 bases that match TRBD2. This CDR3 contains 13 residues. CDR1 and CDR2 (germline): SGHNT, YYREEE (reference sequence). The trim removed 4 bases at V and 7 bases at J, leaving 6 bases unmatched.

This clonotype was recorded a few times. The chain carries TRBV20-1 and TRBJ2-1, with D unclear. Germline lookup yields CDR1 DFQATT and CDR2 SNEGSKA (reference sequence). The CDR3 runs to 14 residues. V shed 0 bases and J shed 7 bases, with 13 bases lying between them. CDR3: CSARDPRIGNEQFF. DNA for the CDR3: TGCAGTGCTAGAGATCCAAGGATTGGAAATGAGCAGTTCTTC.

The V gene is TRBV7-9, the J gene TRBJ1-1, with D uncertain. The germline gives CDR1 SEHNR, CDR2 FQNEAQ (reference sequence). With 3 bases removed from V and 4 bases from J, the gap between germline ends came to 15 bases. This CDR3 comprises 15 residues. CDR3 sequence: CASSFNDLGITEAFF. The CDR3 region has the DNA TGTGCCAGCAGCTTTAACGATTTAGGAATCACTGAAGCTTTCTTT.

This chain links TRBV7-9 with TRBJ2-7; D is ambiguous. Germline CDR1 reads SEHNR; CDR2 reads FQNEAQ (reference sequence). The CDR3 has 13 amino acids. V lost 5 bases, J lost 2 bases, and 10 bases lay in between. This CDR3 reads CASSATPTYEQYF. Here the CDR3 DNA reads TGTGCCAGCAGCGCGACACCCACCTACGAGCAGTACTTC.

The rearrangement joins TRBV21-1 to TRBJ2-1. TRBV21-1 is reported as a pseudogene. The CDR3 runs 9 residues. The CDR3 protein is CASSRVAFF. CDR3 coding DNA: TGTGCCAGCAGCAGGGTGGCGTTCTTC.

This clonotype came up a few times. J is TRBJ1-2 and V is TRBV21-1; TRBD1 is the table's D call, not checked against the DNA. TRBV21-1 is a known pseudogene. CDR3 length: 12 residues. The CDR3 sequence: CASSKGGDGYTF. The CDR3 bases are TGTGCCAGCAGCAAAGGCGGGGACGGCTACACCTTC.

This chain joins TRBV14 and TRBJ2-7, with D unresolved. The CDR3 extends over 14 amino acids. V lost 4 bases, J lost 3 bases, and 13 bases lay in between. Germline lookup yields CDR1 SGHDN and CDR2 FVKESK. CDR3 nucleotide sequence: TGTGCCAGCAGCCGTGAGAGTGCCTTCTACGAGCAGTACTTC. Translated: CASSRESAFYEQYF. The full variable domain, with the rest looked up from reference TRBV14 and TRBJ2-7, is EAGVTQFPSHSVIEKGQTVTLRCDPISGHDNLYWYRRVMGKEIKFLLHFVKESKQDESGMPNNRFLAERTGGTYSTLKVQPAELEDSGVYFCASSRESAFYEQYFGPGTRLTVT.

A few counts support this clonotype. An end of the junction does not agree with germline; a read error may underlie this. The rearrangement uses TRBV7-7 and TRBJ2-7; weak D call: TRBD1 (5 bases). CDR3 size: 14 residues. Germline CDR1 SSHAT, CDR2 FNYEAQ (reference sequence). CDR3 bases: TGTGCTAGCAGCTTAAGGGGATCAGACTACGAGCAGTACTTC. It encodes CASSLRGSDYEQYF. The full variable domain, with the rest looked up from reference TRBV7-7 and TRBJ2-7, is GAGVSQSPRYKVTKRGQDVTLRCDPISSHATLYWYQQALGQGPEFLTYFNYEAQPDKSGLPSDRFSAERPEGSISTLTIQRTEQRDSAMYRCASSLRGSDYEQYFGPGTRLTVT.

This clonotype has just a few counts. The chain combines TRBV12-3 or TRBV12-4 with TRBJ2-2; tentative D call: TRBD2 (5 bases). The germline V and J ends were trimmed by 3 bases and 1 base, with 15 bases remaining between them. The CDR3 covers 17 residues. CDR3 loop: CASSLRGLPGNTGELFF. Written as DNA, the CDR3 is TGTGCCAGCAGTTTGCGCGGACTCCCGGGGAACACCGGGGAGCTGTTTTTT.

The chain couples TRBV15 to TRBJ1-5; 7 bases match TRBD1. Germline V gene lookup returns CDR1 LNHNV and CDR2 YYDKDF (reference sequence). This CDR3 comprises 15 residues. Losses at the gene ends were 0 bases for V and 6 bases for J; bases not matched to a gene: 5. The CDR3 spells CATSREGGGIQPQHF. The CDR3 DNA sequence: TGTGCCACCAGCAGAGAAGGAGGGGGCATTCAGCCCCAGCATTTT.

This chain links TRBV5-6 with TRBJ2-5, with a tentative D call TRBD1 (5 bases). The CDR3 extends over 14 amino acids. Trimming removed 1 base from V and 5 bases from J, with 12 bases in between. The germline V gene encodes CDR1 SGHDT and CDR2 YYEEEE. As DNA, the CDR3 is TGTGCCAGCAGCTTGCCTCCTCAGGGCGAGACCCAGTACTTC. Translated, it gives CASSLPPQGETQYF.

The chain is built from TRBV14 and TRBJ2-2, with D uncertain. The CDR3 length is 19 residues. Trimming shortened V by 0 bases and J by 0 bases, and 17 bases separated the two germline ends. Germline V gene sequence: CDR1 SGHDN, CDR2 FVKESK. The CDR3 DNA follows: TGTGCCAGCAGCCAAGAGGTGGGGTATTCTGGCCCGAACACCGGGGAGCTGTTTTTT. Translated, it gives CASSQEVGYSGPNTGELFF.

This clonotype has a handful of counts. The CDR3 reads CASGPYYEQYF. The CDR3 DNA reads as TGTGCCAGTGGTCCCTACTACGAGCAGTACTTC. The chain links TRBV21-1 to TRBJ2-7. TRBV21-1 is a pseudogene segment. The CDR3 is 11 residues long.

This chain connects TRBV20-1 to TRBJ2-3, with D perhaps matching TRBD1 (5 bases). The V end lost 1 base, the J end lost 3 bases, and 14 bases lay between the germline ends. This CDR3 region has 15 residues. Germline V CDR1 and CDR2: DFQATT, SNEGSKA (reference sequence). The CDR3 loop reads CSARVDTAATDTQYF. In DNA form, the CDR3 reads TGCAGTGCTAGAGTGGACACGGCCGCGACAGATACGCAGTATTTT.

The chain combines TRBV12-3 or TRBV12-4 with TRBJ2-1, with 11 bases aligning to TRBD1. Losses at the gene ends were 5 bases for V and 7 bases for J; bases not matched to a gene: 13. The CDR3 consists of 17 residues. This CDR3 reads CASSHYLSGTGGNEQFF. The CDR3 region has the DNA TGTGCCAGCAGTCATTACCTCTCCGGGACAGGGGGGAATGAGCAGTTCTTC.